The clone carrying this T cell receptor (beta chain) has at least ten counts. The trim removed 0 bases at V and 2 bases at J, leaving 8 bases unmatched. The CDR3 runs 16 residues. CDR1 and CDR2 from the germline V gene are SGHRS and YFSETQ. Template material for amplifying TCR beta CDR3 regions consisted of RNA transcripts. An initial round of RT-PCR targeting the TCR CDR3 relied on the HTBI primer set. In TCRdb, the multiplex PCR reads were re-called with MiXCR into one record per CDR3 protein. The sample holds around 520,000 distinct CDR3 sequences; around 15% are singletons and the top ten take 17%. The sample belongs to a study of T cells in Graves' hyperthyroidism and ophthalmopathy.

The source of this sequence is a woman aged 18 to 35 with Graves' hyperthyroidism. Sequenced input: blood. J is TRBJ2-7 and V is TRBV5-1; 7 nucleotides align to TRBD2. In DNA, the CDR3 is TGCGCCAGCAGCTTGGGGACTCGGGACTACGCCTACGAGCAGTACTTC. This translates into CASSLGTRDYAYEQYF.